The subject of this entry is one TCR beta chain. This record belongs to a study of STAT5B mutations in CD4+ large granular lymphocyte leukemia. Data came from immunoSEQ multiplex PCR; TCRdb stores just in-frame clones and leaves some out. The sample records about 48,000 clones, 60% to 75% being singletons. This receptor was obtained from a human donor in good health. The material sequenced was CD4+ T cells from blood buffy coats.

The CDR3 DNA follows: TGTGCCTGGAGTCGAAGCGGGGGTTTGGAGCAGTTCTTC. It codes for CAWSRSGGLEQFF. The genes are TRBV30 and TRBJ2-1; TRBD2 agrees at 8 bases. V shed 2 bases, J shed 10 bases, and the junction held 7 bases outside the gene matches. Germline V CDR1 and CDR2: GTSNPN, SVGIG (reference sequence). There are 13 residues in the CDR3.